Sequencing of this TCR beta chain was carried out in a study of T cell repertoires in cytomegalovirus infection. Study overall: TCR beta signatures that were public indicated CMV infection and matching HLA type. Study results and limitations: Clonotype analysis showed dominance of the ex vivo response by HLA-C-restricted CMV-specific TCR beta clonotypes. Adding up the frequency of public TCR beta families identified people who carried CMV plus the relevant HLA.

Turning to this clonotype: What it binds is unknown.

Germline CDR1 is SNHLY and CDR2 is FYNNEI. The CDR3 loop spans 14 amino acids. Trimming removed 7 bases at V and 5 bases at J, with 12 bases between. TCRdb re-called the reads through MiXCR, storing one row per CDR3 protein. The data show about 440,000 distinct CDR3 sequences, approximately 30% seen once. The chain links TRBV2 to TRBJ1-6, with TRBD1 as a possible D gene (6 bases). The origin of this receptor is a human donor in good health (CMV status not recorded). Some clones in this sample may be carry-over from other donors' samples. Sequencing input: PBMCs. For the CDR3, the DNA is TGTGCCAGCACTAGCGGACAGAATAATTCACCCCTCCACTTT. Protein: CASTSGQNNSPLHF. Complete variable domain (other parts from reference TRBV2 and TRBJ1-6): EPEVTQTPSHQVTQMGQEVILRCVPISNHLYFYWYRQILGQKVEFLVSFYNNEISEKSEIFDDQFSVERPDGSNFTLKIRSTKLEDSAMYFCASTSGQNNSPLHFGNGTRLTVT.